This TCR beta chain originates from a study of T cell clonotyping in hematopoietic cell transplantation. Unmatched junction bases numbered 9, after V lost 4 bases and J lost 7 bases. This CDR3 has 14 residues. In germline, CDR1 is LNHDA, CDR2 SQIVND (reference sequence). Sequenced by immunoSEQ multiplex PCR; TCRdb stores in-frame clones only, minus some. The sample has approximately 12,000 clones; nearly 90% are singletons. Findings and limits, study-wide: Recipient TCR diversity dropped after transplant; expanded clonotypes rose from day 30 to 180. At the given depth, recipient repertoires were over 95% de novo clonotypes. Cells were unsorted, so CD4 and CD8 contributions were not separated.

About this clone itself: Its target is unknown.

Sequenced: peripheral blood mononuclear cells. This TCR derives from a human donor who either received an allogeneic hematopoietic cell transplant for a myeloid malignancy or was a related donor (not recorded which). Some clones in this sample may be carry-over from other donors' samples. The rearrangement uses TRBV19 and TRBJ1-2, with 7 nucleotides matching TRBD1. The CDR3 sequence is CASSRSGGVSGYTF. The DNA for the CDR3 is TGTGCCAGTAGTAGGTCAGGGGGAGTTTCTGGCTACACCTTC.